The entry below describes one T cell receptor (beta chain). TCRdb keeps only in-frame clones here, not all; method: immunoSEQ multiplex PCR. The sample holds around 130,000 clones, approximately 93% seen once. This sample was taken from a study of T cell responses to AZD1222 COVID-19 vaccine. The CDR3 has 10 amino acids. V was pared by 10 bases and J by 6 bases, with 9 bases between. In germline, CDR1 is MNHEY, CDR2 SVGAGI. The receptor was derived from an adult in good health. This chain joins TRBV6-5 and TRBJ1-1; unclear D gene. Sequences were derived from peripheral blood, sampled on day 0 of AZD1222 vaccination. The CDR3 DNA reads TGTGCCACCTGGGGAGCTGAAGCTTTCTTT. Residues: CATWGAEAFF.